Each of the 17 T cell receptor beta chains below was sequenced from the same sample in a study of blood T cells in healthy people across ages. It was with a sample-barcoded 5' primer and a J-beta primer mix that a second PCR of roughly 7 to 11 cycles was run. From the 5' RACE reads, TCRdb called clonotypes with MiXCR, one entry per CDR3 protein. The table records 450,000 to 600,000 distinct CDR3 sequences, about 27% of them present only once. These data were also filed under a second study, of T cells of mothers and their children.

The sample was blood. The receptors stem from a boy younger than 10 in good health.

This chain connects TRBV27 to TRBJ2-7, with TRBD2 identical over 9 bases. From germline, CDR1 is MNHEY and CDR2 SMNVEV (reference sequence). The CDR3 is made up of 15 amino acids. The V segment lost 3 bases and the J segment 6 bases; nucleotides outside the gene matches: 9. CDR3 DNA sequence: TGTGCCAGCAGTTTGGTCGGGACTAGCCGGGGCGAGCAGTACTTC. This codes for CASSLVGTSRGEQYF.

This clonotype has a handful of counts. The rearrangement uses TRBV20-1 and TRBJ2-1; tentative D call: TRBD2 (6 bases). V was clipped by 2 bases and J by 7 bases, with 6 bases between them. Germline V gene data show CDR1 as DFQATT and CDR2 as SNEGSKA (reference sequence). There are 11 residues in the CDR3. CDR3 region: CSARRENEQFF. Here the CDR3 DNA reads TGCAGTGCTAGACGGGAGAATGAGCAGTTCTTC.

The chain combines TRBV20-1 with TRBJ1-2; D is uncertain. Germline CDR1 reads DFQATT; CDR2 reads SNEGSKA (reference sequence). The V gene lost 5 bases and the J gene lost 3 bases, with 7 bases spanning the gap. This CDR3 spans 11 amino acids. CDR3 loop: CSAGKDYGYTF. The CDR3 DNA is TGCAGTGCTGGCAAGGACTATGGCTACACCTTC.

The chain is built from TRBV5-1 and TRBJ2-6, with 10 bases that match TRBD2. Germline values: CDR1 SGHRS, CDR2 YFSETQ. Trimming took 1 base from V and 4 from J; bases not matched to a gene: 5. The CDR3 length is 17 residues. CDR3 bases: TGCGCCAGCAGCTTGCCTAGCGGGAGTTCGGGGGCCAACGTCCTGACTTTC. This codes for CASSLPSGSSGANVLTF.

V usage is TRBV2 and J usage is TRBJ2-5; 7 bases are a match to TRBD2. CDR1 is SNHLY, CDR2 FYNNEI, per germline. V lost 1 base, J lost 5 bases, and 10 bases stayed unmatched. This CDR3 is 16 amino acids long. CDR3 sequence reads: CASSEEMGRGGETQYF. The CDR3 DNA sequence: TGTGCCAGCAGTGAAGAGATGGGGCGCGGGGGTGAGACCCAGTACTTC.

A single count supports this clonotype. The chain employs TRBV3-1 and TRBJ2-1; D gene ambiguous. Trimming took 4 bases from V and 9 from J, leaving 13 bases between them. Germline V lookup: CDR1 LGHDT, CDR2 YNNKEL (reference sequence). The CDR3 totals 13 residues. The CDR3 DNA is TGTGCCAGCAGCCTCAGAGACCGAATTGAGCAGTTCTTC. Translation gives CASSLRDRIEQFF.

The chain employs TRBV14 and TRBJ2-5, with 8 bases fitting TRBD1. CDR1 and CDR2 (germline): SGHDN, FVKESK. CDR3 length: 14 amino acids. Unmatched junction bases numbered 10, after V lost 7 bases and J lost 6 bases. The CDR3 loop reads CASITRRTGQTQYF. The CDR3 DNA follows: TGTGCCAGCATCACCCGTCGGACAGGGCAGACCCAGTACTTC. The whole variable domain, filled in from reference TRBV14 and TRBJ2-5, reads EAGVTQFPSHSVIEKGQTVTLRCDPISGHDNLYWYRRVMGKEIKFLLHFVKESKQDESGMPNNRFLAERTGGTYSTLKVQPAELEDSGVYFCASITRRTGQTQYFGPGTRLLVL.

This clonotype has more than one count but fewer than ten. The V gene is TRBV12-3 or TRBV12-4, the J gene TRBJ2-2; D unresolved. V dropped 3 bases and J dropped 2 bases, with 10 bases sitting between them. CDR3 length: 15 amino acids. The CDR3 region is CASSFSALNTGELFF. The CDR3 nucleotides read TGTGCCAGCAGTTTCTCGGCCCTAAACACCGGGGAGCTGTTTTTT.

This clonotype turned up a few times. The chain carries TRBV15 and TRBJ1-1; 8 positions agree with TRBD1. The CDR3 extends over 18 amino acids. Germline V gene lookup returns CDR1 LNHNV and CDR2 YYDKDF (reference sequence). V lost 1 base, J lost 0 bases, and 10 bases stayed unmatched. In DNA form, the CDR3 reads TGTGCCACCAGCAGAGGCCGCGGGACAGGCTTCATGAACACTGAAGCTTTCTTT. Translating it yields CATSRGRGTGFMNTEAFF.

The genes are TRBV6-5 and TRBJ2-7; no firm D call. Between the trimmed V and J ends, which lost 0 bases and 5 bases, there was a span of 14 bases. This CDR3 contains 15 residues. The germline V gene has CDR1 MNHEY and CDR2 SVGAGI. CDR3 sequence (DNA): TGTGCCAGCAGTTACTCCGAACTGCAAACCCACGAGCAGTACTTC. Its translation is CASSYSELQTHEQYF.

The chain employs TRBV9 and TRBJ2-1, with TRBD2 identical over 9 bases. The CDR3 is 16 amino acids. J lost 8 bases, V lost 0 bases, and 9 bases had no gene match. Germline V gene sequence: CDR1 SGDLS, CDR2 YYNGEE. The CDR3 DNA is TGTGCCAGCAGCGTAGGGGGCGGGGGGGCCTGGTATGAGCAGTTCTTC. Translated: CASSVGGGGAWYEQFF.

This clonotype occurred a few times. The chain uses TRBV20-1 and TRBJ2-4; D unresolved. Trimming shortened V by 1 base and J by 5 bases, and 9 bases separated the two germline ends. This CDR3 is 13 amino acids long. Germline CDR1 DFQATT, CDR2 SNEGSKA (reference sequence). The CDR3 DNA follows: TGCAGTGCTAGAGTGGTGAGCCAAAACATTCAGTACTTC. This codes for CSARVVSQNIQYF.

This clonotype was seen only a few times. This chain uses TRBV25-1 with TRBJ1-1, with 7 bases fitting TRBD1. The CDR3 is made up of 15 amino acids. The ends lost 4 bases at V and 6 bases at J; junction bases unmatched: 11. Germline loops: CDR1 MGHDK, CDR2 SYGVNS. In DNA, the CDR3 is TGTGCCAGCAGTGGGAAAGGGGGCGCATTGGCTGAAGCTTTCTTT. Translation gives CASSGKGGALAEAFF.

J is TRBJ2-1 and V is TRBV7-9, with D possibly called TRBD1 or TRBD2 (5 bases each). The J call may be faulty, since TRBJ2-7 better matches the DNA end. The germline gives CDR1 SEHNR, CDR2 FQNEAQ (reference sequence). CDR3 size: 15 residues. For the CDR3, the DNA is TGTGCCAGCAGCTTATCAACCGGGACGCCCTACGAGCAGTACTTC. It encodes CASSLSTGTPYEQYF.

This chain links TRBV5-1 with TRBJ2-5; TRBD2 is a possible D gene (6 bases). The germline CDR1 and CDR2 sequences are SGHRS and YFSETQ. The V end lost 0 bases, the J end lost 2 bases, and 14 bases lay between the germline ends. The CDR3 length is 16 residues. CDR3 protein: CASSLAGVAGQETQYF. Written as DNA, the CDR3 is TGCGCCAGCAGCTTGGCCGGCGTGGCGGGGCAAGAGACCCAGTACTTC. The variable domain in full, completed from reference TRBV5-1 and TRBJ2-5, reads KAGVTQTPRYLIKTRGQQVTLSCSPISGHRSVSWYQQTPGQGLQFLFEYFSETQRNKGNFPGRFSGRQFSNSRSEMNVSTLELGDSALYLCASSLAGVAGQETQYFGPGTRLLVL.

The chain carries TRBV6-2 or TRBV6-3 and TRBJ2-1; 7 positions agree with TRBD2. The CDR3 loop spans 11 amino acids. V shed 6 bases, J shed 10 bases, and the junction held 3 bases outside the gene matches. Looked up from germline, CDR1 is MNHEY and CDR2 is SVGEGT. Here the CDR3 reads CASRAAGEQFF. The CDR3 coding sequence is TGTGCCAGCAGGGCAGCGGGGGAGCAGTTCTTC.

The chain combines TRBV10-3 with TRBJ2-2, with 11 bases that match TRBD2. The CDR3 has 17 amino acids. Germline values: CDR1 ENHRY, CDR2 SYGVKD. Trimming at V came to 5 bases and at J to 0 bases, leaving 5 bases not matched to a gene. CDR3 amino acids: CAISRPGLAANTGELFF. The DNA for the CDR3 is TGTGCCATCAGTCGCCCGGGACTAGCGGCGAACACCGGGGAGCTGTTTTTT.